What follows is one TCR beta chain and its context. Its antigen remains undetermined. No base quality values were provided; no much bigger clone lies one nucleotide off. The library came from the immunoSEQ multiplex PCR assay. For most patients, genomic DNA was isolated with the Qiagen DNeasy Blood and Tissue Kit and shipped frozen to Adaptive Biotechnologies for TCR sequencing. For most patients, genomic DNA was subjected to high-throughput TCR-beta CDR3 sequencing by Adaptive Biotechnologies. For the original study's pipeline: Adaptive's ImmunoSEQ software was the source of the TCR sequencing data for fewer than 20 patients, while a few other patients were processed with MiXCR and VDJtools. To correct CD4 versus CD8 sorting errors, sequences present in both subsets at a frequency ratio below 5:1 were removed. Because the origin of CDR3 nucleotide sequences shared between donor and recipient could not be assigned, those sequences were removed. To count as alloreactive, a clone needed at least 2-fold expansion over unstimulated cells and a minimum CFSE-low frequency of 0.002% (template counts) or 0.001% (read counts). Clones were considered mappable if detected in sequenced pre-transplant spleen, lymph node, or MLR CFSE-low populations of the donor or recipient. The cumulative frequency of alloreactive clones was calculated as a percentage of all sequences, weighted by copy number. Here the immuneACCESS table is served through TCRdb, limited to in-frame sequences with V and J called. Missing clones are a known gap in these copies; in checked studies unresolved V genes cover under half, and the rest lacks a known reason. That table gives V, J and clone size, and the DNA gave D and trimming. The sample data list some 120,000 clones, and around 94% of these were observed just once. Jointly, the top ten make up around 1.2% of the sample.

Measured from the cysteine to the phenylalanine, the CDR3 is 12 residues long. CDR3 DNA only is kept here, 36 bases in frame from base 1. The V end loses 6 bases and the J end loses 4 bases, and a stretch of 10 bases separates them. From a lookup of the germline V gene (reference sequence), CDR1 and CDR2 are LNHDA and SQIVND. The sample's time point, from its label and the paper: cells obtained before transplantation from donor or recipient. CD3+CD4+ and CD3+CD8+ populations were FACS-sorted from unstimulated pre-transplant donor and recipient cells taken from spleen or lymph nodes. The sample comes from a study of graft-versus-host responses after intestinal transplantation (dated by TCRdb to the early 2020s). At the level of the whole study: Multivisceral, liver-intestinal, or isolated intestinal transplants were received by the recipients. Every recipient was given anti-thymocyte globulin induction, then maintenance tacrolimus and steroids for about three years. After intestinal transplantation, graft-versus-host and host-versus-graft alloreactive T cell clones were followed in the graft, circulation and bone marrow using bulk TCR-beta CDR3 sequencing. Alloreactive clones were identified by sequencing pre-transplant mixed lymphocyte reaction products and comparing them with unstimulated pre-transplant donor and recipient T cells. Of the roughly 24 intestinal transplant recipients enrolled in the cohort, one of whom was a retransplant, a few patients without pretransplant specimens were excluded. Donor T cell macrochimerism was defined as a peak of at least 4% donor T cells among recipient peripheral blood mononuclear cells. Samples from a few later patients were sequenced in-house on an Illumina MiSeq with MiXCR processing rather than by the commercial service. The research as a whole found: The relatively low number and heterogeneity of intestinal transplant patients limited the conclusions. Early after transplant, peak levels of circulating GvH clones were associated with declines in HvG clones. In the allografts of patients with donor T cell macrochimerism, GvH to HvG T cell clonal ratios were high. GvH clones were detected in recipient bone marrow, and some of these GvH clones were observed earlier in ileal mucosa or blood, consistent with an intestinal mucosal origin.

Specimen: unstimulated CD8+ T cells sorted from spleen or lymph node cells, collected before transplant. This sequence uses TRBV19 and TRBJ2-7; too little of a D gene remains to name it. The source is a human donor who was the organ donor for an intestinal transplant. The DNA is TGTGCCAGTAGCAGTGACGGGTACGAGCAGTACTTC. Its protein reads: CASSSDGYEQYF. When the CDR3 is completed using the reference TRBV19 and TRBJ2-7 genes on either side, the full variable domain is DGGITQSPKYLFRKEGQNVTLSCEQNLNHDAMYWYRQDPGQGLRLIYYSQIVNDFQKGDIAEGYSVSREKKESFPLTVTSAQKNPTAFYLCASSSDGYEQYFGPGTRLTVT.